This T cell receptor (beta chain) was captured in a study of beta chain features in type 1 diabetes. Study-wide results and caveats: No resolution was reached here on whether HLA type influences TCRB rearrangement.

Since all of the isolated RNA was reverse transcribed, expressed TCRB transcripts were what got sequenced. TCRdb keeps only in-frame clones here, not all; method: immunoSEQ multiplex PCR. The profile shows just under 150,000 clones, under 11% of them singletons. Heparinised blood was drawn once per donor, averaging roughly 120 mL. CD45RO/CCR7/CD25/CD127/CD95/CD27 staining was used to isolate CD4+ naive, central memory, regulatory and stem cell-like memory cells by sorting. With 1 base removed from V and 6 bases from J, the gap between germline ends came to 7 bases. Per germline, CDR1 SEHNR and CDR2 FQNEAQ (reference sequence). The CDR3 is made up of 13 amino acids. Notes on this clone: Its antigen is unidentified.

Sequenced: naive CD4+ T cells from blood. The sequence was obtained from a man aged 18-30 years in good health. The gene calls are TRBV7-9 and TRBJ1-5; D remains unclear. The CDR3, as DNA: TGTGCCAGCAGCTTAGGGAGTAGTCAGCCCCAGCATTTT. It yields the protein CASSLGSSQPQHF.